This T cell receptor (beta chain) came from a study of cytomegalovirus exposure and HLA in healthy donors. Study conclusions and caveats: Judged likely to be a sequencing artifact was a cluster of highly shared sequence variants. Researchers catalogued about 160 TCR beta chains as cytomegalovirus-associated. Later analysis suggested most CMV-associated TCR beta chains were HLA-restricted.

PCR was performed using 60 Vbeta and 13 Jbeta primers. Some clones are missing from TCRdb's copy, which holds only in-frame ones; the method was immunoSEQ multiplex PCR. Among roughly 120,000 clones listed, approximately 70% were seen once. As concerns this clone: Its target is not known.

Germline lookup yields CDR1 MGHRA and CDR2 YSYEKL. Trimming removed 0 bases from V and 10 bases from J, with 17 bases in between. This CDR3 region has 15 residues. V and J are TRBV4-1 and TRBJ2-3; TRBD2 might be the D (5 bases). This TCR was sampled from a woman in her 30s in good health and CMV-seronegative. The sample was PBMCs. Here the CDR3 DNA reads TGCGCCAGCAGCCAAGATAAAGTTGAGGACTTTCCGCAGTATTTT. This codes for CASSQDKVEDFPQYF.